The source of this TCR beta chain is a study of shared clonotypes between healthy human individuals (dated by TCRdb to about 2020). Turning to the overall study: Two women and a few men aged 18 to 49 years were included in the cohort. To increase sequencing depth and limit assay-specific biases, TCR repertoire library preparation and sequencing were carried out by different laboratories using diverse techniques. To estimate repertoire size and how much clonotype sharing occurs between individuals, the study deeply sequenced the blood TCR repertoires of 4 to 6 healthy adults. For each donor, CD4 naive and CD4 memory were each run on three plates, CD8 naive on two plates, and CD8 memory on one plate. Each donor's leukapheresis produced roughly between roughly 0.85 and 9.5 billion PBMCs. Study-wide conclusions, independent of this receptor: Estimated clonotype richness was generally larger for naive than for memory subsets. Because the study included only a small number of donors, the genetic and exposure-history diversity represented was limited. Sampling was restricted to blood, and TCR repertoires in tissue are likely to differ from TCR repertoires in blood. Rarefaction of sorted-subset datasets indicated incomplete sequencing despite the large sequencing depth. Clonotypes shared by all four sorted-subset donors showed higher generation probabilities than non-shared clonotypes. When a handful of donors were compared, the shared fraction of clonotypes was about 5% for naive CD4, 3.5% to 4% for naive CD8, roughly 2.3% for memory CD4, and 0.3% to 0.5% for memory CD8. Pairwise subsampling led to the expectation that sequencing depth would affect the degree of clonotype sharing among donors.

Donors were healthy HIV-negative adults with no recently reported acute infections or vaccinations. All donors were Caucasian adults living in Nashville, Tennessee, USA. CD4+ T cells were enriched through magnetic negative selection, after which naive cells were positively selected on CD45RA and the remaining negative fraction served as the memory subset. Blood was collected by leukapheresis, and PBMCs were isolated by Ficoll-Histopaque density gradient centrifugation and then cryopreserved in liquid nitrogen vapor phase. Analytical flow cytometry was used to check the purity and quantity of every magnetically sorted T cell population. Each sorted fraction had its genomic DNA isolated and then quantified by UV absorbance on a Nanodrop 2000c. The CDR3 contains 15 residues, cysteine and phenylalanine counted. Of all the DNA, just the CDR3 is kept, 45 bases in frame from base 1. Via the germline V gene (reference sequence), CDR1 is MNHEY and CDR2 SMNVEV. The junction shows trimming of 4 bases on V and 1 base on J, plus 12 bases between the germline ends.

On this clone: Its antigen target is currently unknown. No clone much larger than this one lies a single base away; base qualities are absent.

TCR CDR3 regions were amplified from genomic DNA by multiplex PCR using the deep immunoSEQ assay. Extracted genomic DNA from each cell subset was distributed evenly across all wells of several immunoSEQ 96-well plates, and each plate was treated as a replicate. For sorted subsets, around 200 ng genomic DNA, equal to 25,000 to 35,000 T cell genomes, was loaded into each replicate PCR. Purified libraries were quantified with a Qubit 3.0 fluorometer, sized on a Bioanalyzer 2100, and re-quantified with the KAPA Library Quantification kit. A separate single-read 150-cycle Illumina NextSeq 550 flow cell was used to sequence each immunoSEQ 96-well plate. As for the original processing: The immunoSEQ output contained only junctional sequences without quality scores, so filtering could not match that applied to full-length reads. To assign V/J genes and CDR3, sequences were annotated against IMGT germline references using PyIR, a Python wrapper for IgBLAST v1.9. Reads were removed for weak V/J assignments (E-value above 1e-6), missing CDR3, stop codons, out-of-frame junctions, or ambiguous translated residues. V3J clonotypes were defined by identical inferred V gene, J gene, and CDR3 amino acid sequence. To compute the percentage overlap between repertoires, the number of shared unique clonotypes was divided by the size of the smaller repertoire. Richness of each repertoire was evaluated using RTK rarefaction, the Chao1 estimator, and Recon v2.1 estimates of unobserved clonotypes. For all TCRbeta clonotypes obtained by the gDNA method from a few donors, generation probabilities were computed with OLGA. Not all clones reach the TCRdb copy of this immuneACCESS table, which keeps in-frame sequences only. Checked studies attribute under half of the gap to unresolved V genes and leave the rest unexplained. The V and J calls and the clone size are those of that table, but D and trimming were determined from the DNA. The sample yields approximately 2.3 million clones; approximately 93% were counted once. 0.39% of the sample is held by the ten biggest clonotypes.

The specimen was naive CD4+ T cells from PBMCs. Per the publication, the cell subset or site label means: CD45RA+ positively selected. The clonotype was recovered from a man younger than 35 in good health. Some clones in this sample may be carry-over from other donors' samples. The chain employs TRBV27 and TRBJ2-3; the D gene is perhaps TRBD2, from 6 matching bases. The sequenced DNA: TGTGCCAGCAGTTCAAGACTAGACCGCACAGATACGCAGTATTTT. Translated, this gives CASSSRLDRTDTQYF.